Presented here are 11 T cell receptor beta chains from one specimen sequenced in a study of CD8+ T cells in alopecia areata. TCR sequencing used cDNA made by reverse transcription of extracted RNA. Here immunoSEQ multiplex PCR was the method, and the copy in TCRdb shows in-frame clones only, minus some. The sample lists about 140,000 clones, 82% occurring once. The treatment was: oral pan-JAK inhibitor, 5-10 mg twice daily. The material was CD8+ T cells sorted from blood, obtained at week 4, from a patient treated with tofacitinib. The receptors derive from a human donor with alopecia areata.

Concerning this clone itself: Compared with germline, one end of the junction differs, possibly owing to a read error. The chain links TRBV7-9 to TRBJ2-7, with D tentatively TRBD1 (6 bases). This CDR3 has 13 amino acids. Per the germline V gene, CDR1 is SEHNR and CDR2 is FQNEAQ (reference sequence). Here the CDR3 reads CASSLDRSYEQYF. The CDR3, as DNA: TGTGCCAGCAGTTTAGACAGGTCTTACGAGCAGTACTTC.

The CDR3 nucleotides are TGTGCCAGTAGATCTGTTGACAGGGGGTCCCTCAATGAGCAGTTCTTC. Translating it yields CASRSVDRGSLNEQFF. The chain combines TRBV19 with TRBJ2-1, with 9 nucleotides matching TRBD1. The V segment lost 6 bases and the J segment 6 bases; nucleotides outside the gene matches: 12. Germline V lookup: CDR1 LNHDA, CDR2 SQIVND (reference sequence). The CDR3 length is 16 residues.

On this clone itself: The sample carries other DNA sequences with the same CDR3. The chain links TRBV6-5 to TRBJ1-5; 9 bases map to TRBD1. V lost 6 bases and J lost 4; bases outside the gene matches: 7. The CDR3 is 15 amino acids. Germline V gene sequence: CDR1 MNHEY, CDR2 SVGAGI. The CDR3 is CASSLGQGGNQPQHF. In nucleotides, the CDR3 is TGTGCCAGCAGCCTGGGACAGGGTGGTAATCAGCCCCAGCATTTT.

The V gene is TRBV4-3, the J gene TRBJ1-4, with D perhaps matching TRBD1 (5 bases). Deletions cut 1 base from V and 11 bases from J, with 23 bases between. Germline assignment: CDR1 LGHNA and CDR2 YSLEER. CDR3 length: 17 residues. The CDR3 coding sequence is TGCGCCAGCAGCCAAGTCAGTGGGGCACAGATACCCTTGAAACTGTTTTTT. Protein product: CASSQVSGAQIPLKLFF.

This chain uses TRBV18 with TRBJ2-5, with TRBD2 as a possible D gene (6 bases). Trimming left V 0 bases short and J 5 bases short, with 10 bases between. The CDR3 runs to 14 residues. The V gene's germline CDR1 is KGHSH and CDR2 LQKENI. CDR3 in amino acids: CASSPPGGGETQYF. As DNA, the CDR3 is TGTGCCAGCTCACCACCTGGAGGAGGGGAGACCCAGTACTTC.

As DNA, the CDR3 is TGTGCCAGCAGCTTAGGCCCGGGCCTGGCCTACGAGCAGTACTTC. This gives the protein CASSLGPGLAYEQYF. V usage is TRBV7-2 and J usage is TRBJ2-7; no clear D gene. Germline lookup yields CDR1 SGHTA and CDR2 FQGNSA. The CDR3 is 15 residues long. V lost 1 base to trimming and J lost 2 bases, with 12 bases between them. The full variable domain, in which reference TRBV7-2 and TRBJ2-7 provide the parts outside the CDR3, is GAGVSQSPSNKVTEKGKDVELRCDPISGHTALYWYRQSLGQGLEFLIYFQGNSAPDKSGLPSDRFSAERTGGSVSTLTIQRTQQEDSAVYLCASSLGPGLAYEQYFGPGTRLTVT.

This chain connects TRBV19 to TRBJ2-5, with 12 bases lining up with TRBD2. CDR1 is LNHDA, CDR2 SQIVND, per germline (reference sequence). This CDR3 spans 16 amino acids. The trim removed 3 bases at V and 5 bases at J, leaving 7 bases unmatched. The CDR3, as DNA: TGTGCCAGTAGTATCGCTAGCGGGGGGGCTTGGGAGACCCAGTACTTC. Its protein is CASSIASGGAWETQYF.

The V and J genes are TRBV29-1 and TRBJ2-7; D is perhaps TRBD2 (6 bases). CDR3 length: 13 amino acids. The V gene's germline CDR1 is SQVTM and CDR2 ANQGSEA. The ends were cut back, 4 bases at V and 4 bases at J, with 14 bases in the middle. The CDR3 coding sequence is TGCAGCGTTGTATTCCGCGGGGCGTACGAGCAGTACTTC. It codes for CSVVFRGAYEQYF.

The chain is built from TRBV20-1 and TRBJ1-1; possible D gene TRBD1, 5 bases. CDR1 DFQATT and CDR2 SNEGSKA come from the germline V gene (reference sequence). Deletions cut 7 bases from V and 8 bases from J, with 11 bases between. The CDR3 is made up of 10 amino acids. CDR3 residues: CSVTRGEAFF. CDR3 nucleotides: TGCAGTGTCACCCGGGGCGAAGCTTTCTTT.

The rearrangement uses TRBV4-1 and TRBJ2-5; D is undetermined. V was shortened by 3 bases and J by 3 bases, with 11 bases between the two germline ends. This CDR3 has 14 amino acids. Germline V gene data show CDR1 as MGHRA and CDR2 as YSYEKL. The CDR3 DNA reads TGCGCCAGCAGCCAGGCTGCCTTAAAAGAGACCCAGTACTTC. It specifies CASSQAALKETQYF.

There are many counts of this clone. The gene calls are TRBV27 and TRBJ1-5; tentative D call: TRBD1 (5 bases). The ends were cut back, 6 bases at V and 5 bases at J, with 20 bases in the middle. The CDR3 has 16 residues. Germline-derived CDR1 and CDR2 are MNHEY and SMNVEV (reference sequence). The CDR3 DNA reads TGTGCCAGCAGACCGATTCAGGGTGCTCTCGATCAGCCCCAGCATTTT. It codes for CASRPIQGALDQPQHF.